This TCR beta chain was obtained from a study of T-cell reconstitution after alpha-beta-depleted transplantation in children. TCRbeta library preparation incorporated unique molecular identifiers. TCRdb redid the calling of the PCR reads with MiXCR, one entry per CDR3 protein. The sample contains fewer than 150,000 distinct CDR3 sequences, 8.5% to 10% of which appear only once. This clonotype appeared a few times. With 0 bases removed from V and 6 bases from J, the gap between germline ends came to 11 bases. The CDR3 runs to 15 residues. Per the germline V gene, CDR1 is SGHVS and CDR2 is FNYEAQ. This clonotype was sampled from a girl under three years old who had a stem cell transplant for combined immunodeficiency, so the T cells may come from the graft donor. The source material was PBMCs, mostly from graft donor cells, sampled 180 days after TCRalphabeta/CD19-depleted stem cell transplant. The chain recombines TRBV7-6 with TRBJ2-2, with D unclear. Here the CDR3 DNA reads TGTGCCAGCAGCTTAGCTCCCGGGCCTTCCGGGGAGCTGTTTTTT. It yields the protein CASSLAPGPSGELFF.